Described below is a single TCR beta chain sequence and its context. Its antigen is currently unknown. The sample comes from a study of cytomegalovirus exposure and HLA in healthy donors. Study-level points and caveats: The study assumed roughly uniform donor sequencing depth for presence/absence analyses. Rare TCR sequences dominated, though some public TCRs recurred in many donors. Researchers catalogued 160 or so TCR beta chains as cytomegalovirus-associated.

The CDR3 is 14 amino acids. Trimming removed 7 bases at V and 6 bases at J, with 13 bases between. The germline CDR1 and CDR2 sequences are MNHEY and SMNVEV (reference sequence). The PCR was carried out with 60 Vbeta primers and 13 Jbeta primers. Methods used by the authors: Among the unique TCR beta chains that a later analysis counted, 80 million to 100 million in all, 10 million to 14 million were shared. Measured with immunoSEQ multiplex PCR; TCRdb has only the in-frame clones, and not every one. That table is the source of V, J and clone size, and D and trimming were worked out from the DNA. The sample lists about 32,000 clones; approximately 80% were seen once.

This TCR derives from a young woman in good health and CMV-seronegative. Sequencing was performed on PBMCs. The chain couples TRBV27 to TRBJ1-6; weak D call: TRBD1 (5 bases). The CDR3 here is CASNPTESNSPLHF. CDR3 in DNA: TGTGCCAGCAACCCGACAGAGTCTAATTCACCCCTCCACTTT.